One and the same sample provided the 13 T cell receptor beta chains below, sequenced in a study of shared clonotypes between healthy human individuals. Naive CD8 cells comprised CD45RO-negative, CCR7-positively selected cells, excluding terminally differentiated effector memory CD45RA+ cells. Measured with immunoSEQ multiplex PCR; TCRdb has only the in-frame clones, and not every one. The sample lists about 1,900,000 clones, around 96% seen once, with around 1.2% in the top ten. The sequenced sample consisted of naive CD8+ T cells sorted from blood. The receptors shown here come from a man aged 18 to 29 in good health.

On this clone: Distinct nucleotide sequences in the sample also encode this CDR3. CDR3 in amino acids: CASSLQQGNQPQHF. For the CDR3, the DNA is TGTGCCAGCAGTTTACAACAGGGCAATCAGCCCCAGCATTTT. V and J are TRBV27 and TRBJ1-5; possibly TRBD1 for D (5 bases). The length of the CDR3 is 14 residues. Germline CDR1 reads MNHEY; CDR2 reads SMNVEV (reference sequence). Trimming pared 2 bases from V and 2 bases from J, leaving 7 bases between.

The gene calls are TRBV11-2 and TRBJ1-2; D not resolved. Trimming left V 5 bases short and J 6 bases short, with 10 bases between. The CDR3 extends over 12 amino acids. From germline, CDR1 is SGHAT and CDR2 FQNNGV. CDR3 in DNA: TGTGCCAGCAGCGTCGGCGTTGATGGCTACACCTTC. This codes for CASSVGVDGYTF.

The chain employs TRBV28 and TRBJ1-2; D gene ambiguous. The germline V gene has CDR1 MDHEN and CDR2 SYDVKM. Trimming left V 6 bases short and J 5 bases short, with 13 bases between. CDR3 length: 13 residues. The CDR3 sequence is CASSNSAPYGYTF. DNA for the CDR3: TGTGCCAGCAGCAACAGTGCCCCATATGGCTACACCTTC.

This sequence joins TRBV7-8 and TRBJ2-7, with D tentatively TRBD1 (5 bases). Germline V gene data show CDR1 as SGHVS and CDR2 as FQNEAQ. The CDR3 contains 15 residues. Trimming stripped 4 bases from V and 0 bases from J, with 13 bases between. CDR3 in DNA: TGTGCCAGCAGCTCAGGGTACGACAGCTCCTACGAGCAGTACTTC. Translated, it gives CASSSGYDSSYEQYF.

Comments on this clone: Different DNA sequences within this sample yield the same CDR3. The chain employs TRBV18 and TRBJ2-5; 7 nucleotides line up with TRBD1. Trimming took 6 bases from V and 1 from J; bases not matched to a gene: 5. CDR1 is KGHSH and CDR2 is LQKENI in the germline V gene. This CDR3 region has 14 residues. CDR3 sequence (DNA): TGTGCCAGCTCCTCCCGGGACAGCCAAGAGACCCAGTACTTC. This sequence encodes CASSSRDSQETQYF.

With respect to this clone: Other DNA sequences in this sample translate to the same CDR3. The V and J genes are TRBV7-9 and TRBJ1-1; D not resolved. The CDR3 runs to 12 residues. V gave up 3 bases and J gave up 4 bases, with 6 bases separating them. The germline gives CDR1 SEHNR, CDR2 FQNEAQ (reference sequence). The CDR3: CASSFETTEAFF. CDR3 bases: TGTGCCAGCAGCTTTGAGACCACTGAAGCTTTCTTT.

The chain links TRBV6-6 to TRBJ2-3; 7 bases fit TRBD1. CDR3 length: 15 residues. Germline lookup yields CDR1 MNHNY and CDR2 SVGAGI (reference sequence). V shed 2 bases and J 6 bases; nucleotides not matched to a gene: 8. The CDR3 sequence: CASSYPDRSRDTQYF. The CDR3 DNA reads TGTGCCAGCAGTTACCCGGACAGGTCCCGGGATACGCAGTATTTT.

This clone was counted once. V and J are TRBV28 and TRBJ1-3; the match to TRBD1 covers 9 bases. The CDR3 covers 15 residues. Unmatched junction bases numbered 8, after V lost 6 bases and J lost 5 bases. Per germline, CDR1 MDHEN and CDR2 SYDVKM. CDR3 nucleotides: TGTGCCAGCAGCCTGGACAGGGGCGGAAGAAACACCATATATTTT. Translation: CASSLDRGGRNTIYF. The variable domain in full, completed from reference TRBV28 and TRBJ1-3, reads DVKVTQSSRYLVKRTGEKVFLECVQDMDHENMFWYRQDPGLGLRLIYFSYDVKMKEKGDIPEGYSVSREKKERFSLILESASTNQTSMYLCASSLDRGGRNTIYFGEGSWLTVV.

CDR3 loop: CASSANIIANYGYTF. CDR3 nucleotide sequence: TGTGCCAGCAGCGCGAACATCATTGCTAACTATGGCTACACCTTC. The J gene is TRBJ1-2, the V gene TRBV11-3; D is uncertain. This CDR3 comprises 15 residues. The germline CDR1 and CDR2 sequences are SGHNT and YENEEA. V lost 5 bases and J 0 bases, leaving 13 bases between the germline ends.

The J gene is TRBJ2-7, the V gene TRBV11-2; D ambiguous. Trimming took off 0 bases at V and 3 bases at J, with 12 bases between the two ends. Germline V gene data show CDR1 as SGHAT and CDR2 as FQNNGV. This CDR3 has 15 residues. The CDR3 bases are TGTGCCAGCAGCTTAGATTTTGGGCCGCTCTACGAGCAGTACTTC. Protein sequence: CASSLDFGPLYEQYF.

The gene calls are TRBV19 and TRBJ1-4; 9 bases are a match to TRBD1. This CDR3 comprises 14 residues. Looked up from germline, CDR1 is LNHDA and CDR2 is SQIVND (reference sequence). The trim removed 7 bases at V and 6 bases at J, leaving 6 bases unmatched. CDR3 coding DNA: TGTGCCAGTAACGGCGGACAGGGGTATGAAAAACTGTTTTTT. Translated, it gives CASNGGQGYEKLFF.

On this clone itself: This may be a read error, as it is one base from a much larger clone. The chain is built from TRBV5-6 and TRBJ2-7; 12 bases line up with TRBD2. CDR1 is SGHDT, CDR2 YYEEEE, per germline. The CDR3 spans 15 residues. V was clipped by 4 bases and J by 2 bases; unmatched bases: 4. CDR3 nucleotides: TGTGCCAGCAGCCCGGGGACTAGCGGGCCCTACGAGCAGTACTTC. This translates into CASSPGTSGPYEQYF.

This chain uses TRBV9 with TRBJ2-4; TRBD2 matches 7 bases. Looked up from germline, CDR1 is SGDLS and CDR2 is YYNGEE. CDR3 length: 14 amino acids. V was clipped by 2 bases and J by 7 bases; unmatched bases: 6. CDR3 coding DNA: TGTGCCAGCAGCGTGAGCGGGACTCAGAACATTCAGTACTTC. Translated: CASSVSGTQNIQYF. Variable domain in full (rest from reference TRBV9 and TRBJ2-4): DSGVTQTPKHLITATGQRVTLRCSPRSGDLSVYWYQQSLDQGLQFLIQYYNGEERAKGNILERFSAQQFPDLHSELNLSSLELGDSALYFCASSVSGTQNIQYFGAGTRLSVL.